The T cell receptor (beta chain) under discussion was sequenced for a study of T cells after yellow fever vaccination. Study-wide context: The fractions with low cell numbers were processed using SMART-Seq v4 Ultra Low Input.

The CDR3 sequence is 13 residues long. Trimming shortened V by 3 bases and J by 5 bases, and 8 bases separated the two germline ends. Germline assignment: CDR1 MDHEN and CDR2 SYDVKM. In TCRdb, the 5' RACE reads were re-called with MiXCR into one record per CDR3 protein. Of under 700,000 distinct CDR3 sequences in the sample, 17% were seen once. This TCR was recovered from a young man who received the YFV17D yellow fever vaccine. This chain links TRBV28 with TRBJ2-1, with D maybe TRBD2 (6 bases). The sequences come from PBMCs, collected more than 4 days after the first yellow fever vaccination. The DNA of the CDR3 is TGTGCCAGCAGTTTCAGGGAGGACAATGAGCAGTTCTTC. This gives the protein CASSFREDNEQFF.